What follows are 23 T cell receptor beta chains derived from one specimen sequenced in a study of OX40 agonist ivuxolimab in advanced cancers. This table comes from immunoSEQ multiplex PCR, and its TCRdb copy is limited to in-frame clones, with some not included. The table has around 73,000 clones, about 87% seen once. Sequences were derived from CD4+ or CD8+ T cells sorted from blood, sampled in a trial of the OX40 agonist ivuxolimab. These receptors were collected from an adult with an advanced solid tumor such as melanoma, head and neck, liver or kidney cancer.

This clone was detected once. The chain recombines TRBV7-3 with TRBJ2-1; 8 bases are shared with TRBD2. This CDR3 region has 15 residues. Germline CDR1 and CDR2: SGHTA and FQGTGA. Trimming removed 0 bases from V and 5 bases from J; junction bases left unmatched: 3. The CDR3 here is CASSLTGLGDNEQFF. CDR3 sequence (DNA): TGTGCCAGCAGCTTAACGGGACTAGGGGACAATGAGCAGTTCTTC.

V and J are TRBV9 and TRBJ2-5, with D perhaps being TRBD1 or TRBD2 (7 bases each). The CDR3 is 14 amino acids. Germline V CDR1 and CDR2: SGDLS, YYNGEE. The V gene lost 0 bases and the J gene lost 5 bases, with 11 bases spanning the gap. CDR3 nucleotides: TGTGCCAGCAGCGTAGCAGGGGGGGTTGAGACCCAGTACTTC. Translation gives CASSVAGGVETQYF.

This sequence joins TRBV2 and TRBJ2-3; 8 bases map to TRBD2. Looked up from germline, CDR1 is SNHLY and CDR2 is FYNNEI. With 4 bases clipped from V and 0 bases from J, the junction kept 15 bases outside the gene matches. The CDR3 consists of 19 residues. The CDR3 spells CASSGITSGILTSTDTQYF. For the CDR3, the DNA is TGTGCCAGCAGTGGTATAACTAGCGGAATACTAACTAGCACAGATACGCAGTATTTT. Drawing the rest from reference TRBV2 and TRBJ2-3, the complete variable domain is EPEVTQTPSHQVTQMGQEVILRCVPISNHLYFYWYRQILGQKVEFLVSFYNNEISEKSEIFDDQFSVERPDGSNFTLKIRSTKLEDSAMYFCASSGITSGILTSTDTQYFGPGTRLTVL.

This rearrangement joins TRBV27 to TRBJ2-4; D not certain. Germline V gene sequence: CDR1 MNHEY, CDR2 SMNVEV (reference sequence). Trimming shortened V by 5 bases and J by 0 bases, and 5 bases separated the two germline ends. The CDR3 has 13 residues. CDR3 DNA sequence: TGTGCCAGCAGTCCGCTAGCCAAAAACATTCAGTACTTC. This sequence encodes CASSPLAKNIQYF.

The chain joins TRBV19 to TRBJ1-1, with D possibly being TRBD1 (5 bases). Germline V gene sequence: CDR1 LNHDA, CDR2 SQIVND (reference sequence). Trimming removed 7 bases from V and 1 base from J, with 10 bases in between. There are 13 residues in the CDR3. The CDR3 nucleotides are TGTGCCAGTACGGGACCGTCGAACACTGAAGCTTTCTTT. Translated: CASTGPSNTEAFF.

The V call is TRBV25-1, the J call TRBJ2-1; D perhaps matches TRBD2 (7 bases). The V end was cut by 4 bases, the J end by 7 bases, with 14 bases between. This CDR3 has 14 amino acids. Germline V gives CDR1 MGHDK, CDR2 SYGVNS. The CDR3 DNA reads as TGTGCCAGCAGTGCGATAGGGGGGGGGAATGAGCAGTTCTTC. It encodes CASSAIGGGNEQFF.

The CDR3 coding sequence is TGTGCCAGTAGTATTCTAACACTAGCAACTAATGAAAAACTGTTTTTT. This translates into CASSILTLATNEKLFF. The chain recombines TRBV19 with TRBJ1-4; D not certain. From germline, CDR1 is LNHDA and CDR2 SQIVND (reference sequence). Trimming pared 3 bases from V and 0 bases from J, leaving 11 bases between. The CDR3 sequence is 16 residues long.

The chain employs TRBV5-6 and TRBJ2-7, with TRBD1 matching over 7 bases. Germline lookup yields CDR1 SGHDT and CDR2 YYEEEE. The CDR3 covers 15 residues. The trim removed 0 bases at V and 2 bases at J, leaving 5 bases unmatched. The DNA for the CDR3 is TGTGCCAGCAGCTTGGGGACAGGTATTACCTACGAGCAGTACTTC. Amino acid sequence: CASSLGTGITYEQYF.

V gene TRBV9 combines with J gene TRBJ2-2; D possibly matches TRBD1 or TRBD2 (6 bases each). Germline CDR1 and CDR2: SGDLS and YYNGEE. This CDR3 has 17 amino acids. V was clipped by 0 bases and J by 4 bases, with 16 bases between them. CDR3 region: CASSVEVGGAGTGELFF. As DNA, the CDR3 is TGTGCCAGCAGCGTAGAGGTGGGGGGCGCAGGCACCGGGGAGCTGTTTTTT.

This clone appeared a single time. This chain links TRBV7-6 with TRBJ1-1; possibly TRBD1 for D (5 bases). Between the trimmed V and J ends, which lost 8 bases and 3 bases, there was a span of 16 bases. There are 14 residues in the CDR3. CDR1 is SGHVS and CDR2 is FNYEAQ in the germline V gene. This CDR3 is CASGGVGGHTEAFF. The DNA of the CDR3 is TGTGCCAGCGGGGGAGTTGGGGGACACACTGAAGCTTTCTTT.

This chain joins TRBV11-2 and TRBJ2-7, with D maybe TRBD1 (6 bases). V was shortened by 3 bases and J by 3 bases, with 18 bases between the two germline ends. Germline assignment: CDR1 SGHAT and CDR2 FQNNGV. This CDR3 region has 16 residues. As DNA, the CDR3 is TGTGCCAGCAGCTTGAGCGACACCGGGACAAGCTACGAGCAGTACTTC. It codes for CASSLSDTGTSYEQYF.

V usage is TRBV29-1 and J usage is TRBJ2-3; D not resolved. V gave up 7 bases and J gave up 4 bases, with 6 bases separating them. The CDR3 is made up of 10 amino acids. Germline-derived CDR1 and CDR2 are SQVTM and ANQGSEA. DNA for the CDR3: TGCAGCGCTGTCGCAGATACGCAGTATTTT. It specifies CSAVADTQYF.

V and J are TRBV4-1 and TRBJ1-3; 10 bases line up with TRBD1. V gave up 4 bases and J gave up 0 bases; unmatched junction bases: 9. The CDR3 totals 18 residues. Germline CDR1 MGHRA, CDR2 YSYEKL. CDR3 nucleotide sequence: TGCGCCAGCAGCCGGGCGGGACAGGGGCGCCCCTCTGGAAACACCATATATTTT. Translated, it gives CASSRAGQGRPSGNTIYF.

J is TRBJ2-7 and V is TRBV2; D is ambiguous. Trimming cost V 4 bases and J 7 bases, with 8 bases left between them. CDR1 is SNHLY and CDR2 is FYNNEI in the germline V gene. The CDR3 covers 11 residues. The DNA for the CDR3 is TGTGCCAGCAGTGGAGTTACGGAGCAGTACTTC. It is translated as CASSGVTEQYF.

CDR3 amino acids: CASSLVGGGDEQYF. The DNA for the CDR3 is TGTGCCAGCAGCTTAGTGGGGGGAGGCGACGAGCAGTACTTC. The chain employs TRBV7-2 and TRBJ2-7; D is perhaps TRBD2 (6 bases). Trimming removed 1 base at V and 5 bases at J, with 12 bases between. This CDR3 has 14 residues. The V gene's germline CDR1 is SGHTA and CDR2 FQGNSA.

The chain's CDR3 is CAGLGRTHGEQFF. CDR3 coding DNA: TGTGCCGGACTCGGGAGGACCCACGGTGAGCAGTTCTTC. The rearrangement uses TRBV7-9 and TRBJ2-1; 7 bases line up with TRBD2. V was pared by 11 bases and J by 9 bases, with 13 bases of the junction left unmatched. The CDR3 is 13 amino acids. Per the germline V gene, CDR1 is SEHNR and CDR2 is FQNEAQ (reference sequence).

This chain connects TRBV5-4 to TRBJ2-1; D remains unclear. The V gene lost 6 bases and the J gene lost 6 bases, with 7 bases spanning the gap. This CDR3 contains 11 residues. Germline lookup yields CDR1 SGHNT and CDR2 YYREEE (reference sequence). The CDR3: CASTRSNEQFF. The CDR3 DNA sequence: TGTGCCAGCACCCGATCCAATGAGCAGTTCTTC.

This rearrangement joins TRBV5-1 to TRBJ1-1, with D perhaps matching TRBD1 (5 bases). The CDR3 totals 15 residues. CDR1 SGHRS and CDR2 YFSETQ come from the germline V gene. The ends were cut back, 3 bases at V and 1 base at J, with 13 bases in the middle. CDR3 nucleotide sequence: TGCGCCAGCAGCTGGGGCTTGGGGCAGAACACTGAAGCTTTCTTT. Amino acids: CASSWGLGQNTEAFF.

The rearrangement links TRBV27 to TRBJ2-7; D is uncertain. The CDR3 is 11 residues long. The germline V and J ends were trimmed by 4 bases and 5 bases, with 6 bases remaining between them. Looked up from germline, CDR1 is MNHEY and CDR2 is SMNVEV (reference sequence). For the CDR3, the DNA is TGTGCCAGCAGTTCCCCCCACGAGCAGTACTTC. Translation: CASSSPHEQYF.

This clone was seen a single time. J is TRBJ1-6 and V is TRBV9; D not resolved. CDR3 length: 15 amino acids. The V gene's germline CDR1 is SGDLS and CDR2 YYNGEE. V was pared by 0 bases and J by 0 bases, with 4 bases between. The CDR3 spells CASSVVGSYNSPLHF. In DNA form, the CDR3 reads TGTGCCAGCAGCGTAGTAGGCTCCTATAATTCACCCCTCCACTTT.

This clone appeared once. The chain recombines TRBV29-1 with TRBJ2-7, with a possible D match to TRBD2 (5 bases). Trimming left V 7 bases short and J 0 bases short, with 10 bases between. Per germline, CDR1 SQVTM and CDR2 ANQGSEA. The CDR3 is 12 amino acids. The CDR3 protein is CSAGWSSYEQYF. The CDR3, as DNA: TGCAGCGCGGGGTGGAGCTCCTACGAGCAGTACTTC.

Points on this clone: The sample holds other DNA sequences that translate to the same CDR3. This chain joins TRBV25-1 and TRBJ1-3; D unclear. CDR1 and CDR2 (germline): MGHDK, SYGVNS. Trimming took off 6 bases at V and 0 bases at J, with 9 bases between the two ends. This CDR3 contains 14 residues. The CDR3 DNA follows: TGTGCCAGCAGCGATCTAAGCTCTGGAAACACCATATATTTT. The encoded protein is CASSDLSSGNTIYF.

The chain links TRBV6-1 to TRBJ2-3; D ambiguous. The CDR3 is 15 amino acids. V shed 7 bases and J shed 1 base, with 15 bases lying between them. Germline-derived CDR1 and CDR2 are MNHNS and SASEGT. The CDR3 loop reads CASTEDVIGTDTQYF. The CDR3, as DNA: TGTGCCAGCACTGAGGACGTAATAGGCACAGATACGCAGTATTTT.